The sequence of this TCR beta chain was determined in a study of blood T cell repertoires in COVID-19. Source study methods: Researchers report that nucleated cell counts were estimated from reference gene primer amplification. Method: immunoSEQ multiplex PCR; TCRdb's copy keeps in-frame clones and lacks some. V and J calls and clone size follow that table, whereas D and trimming were derived from the DNA. The table records thousands of clones, about 82% of them present only once. V gave up 3 bases and J gave up 3 bases, with 15 bases separating them. Germline CDR1 is MNHEY and CDR2 is SMNVEV (reference sequence). This CDR3 spans 16 amino acids.

This chain uses TRBV27 with TRBJ1-5; unclear D gene. This TCR derives from a woman aged 55-70 years with active COVID-19. Sequencing input: peripheral blood. The chain's CDR3 is CASSLQAGKNNQPQHF. The CDR3 bases are TGTGCCAGCAGTTTGCAAGCGGGGAAAAACAATCAGCCCCAGCATTTT.